This is a list of T cell receptor beta chains from one sample in a study of blood T cell repertoires in COVID-19. TCRdb's table, derived via immunoSEQ multiplex PCR, lists solely in-frame clones and lacks some. The sample shows about 250,000 clones, around 91% of them seen only once. The sample was peripheral blood. The receptors come from a woman aged 55 to 70 with COVID-19, enrolled during active disease. Both conserved end residues are part of each CDR3.

TRBV7-9,TRBJ1-1,13,CASSYTGGTEAFF
TRBV18,TRBJ1-4,13,CASSPPGETRLFF
TRBV3-1/TRBV3-2,TRBJ2-3,15,CASSQTSGQADTQYF
TRBV6-5,TRBJ1-1,14,CASSYLTGNTEAFF
TRBV5-4,TRBJ1-4,15,CASSAAGQLNEKLFF
TRBV7-2,TRBJ1-1,14,CASSLLPGDTEAFF
TRBV5-1,TRBJ1-4,14,CASSLGATNEKLFF
TRBV7-3,TRBJ1-1,13,CASSLMGRREAFF
TRBV18,TRBJ1-5,19,CASSPPMTGAAWGNQPQHF
TRBV27,TRBJ1-5,14,CASSIDRGYQPQHF
TRBV5-4,TRBJ1-1,14,CASSLTGQNTEAFF
TRBV11-2,TRBJ1-1,13,CASSLDRDSEAFF
TRBV4-1,TRBJ1-4,16,CASSQERTGAREKLFF
TRBV6-2/TRBV6-3,TRBJ2-2,14,CASSQQVFTGELFF
TRBV5-1,TRBJ1-6,13,CASSVQGVSPLHF
TRBV18,TRBJ1-4,14,CASSAPGANEKLFF
TRBV3-1/TRBV3-2,TRBJ2-7,14,CASSQGGGEYEQYF
TRBV7-9,TRBJ1-1,12,CASSLVNTEAFF
TRBV4-1,TRBJ2-7,17,CASSQPTASGHSYEQYF
TRBV4-3,TRBJ1-5,16,CASSQGRGQGNQPQHF
TRBV4-2,TRBJ2-1,17,CASSPAHYPAGYNEQFF
TRBV15,TRBJ2-2,16,CATSRPFDRGAGELFF
TRBV15,TRBJ1-2,17,CATSKYRGEAEIGGYTF
TRBV15,TRBJ1-5,15,CATSRDPGINQPQHF
TRBV5-1,TRBJ1-2,14,CASSLTGGDFGYTF
TRBV7-8,TRBJ2-5,14,CASSILTGEETQYF
TRBV7-9,TRBJ1-3,15,CASSRASSSGNTIYF
TRBV6-2/TRBV6-3,TRBJ1-3,20,CASSSRSGQGYGYSGNTIYF
TRBV19,TRBJ2-3,16,CASSLSGGAETDTQYF
TRBV19,TRBJ1-3,14,CASSTTRPGNTIYF
TRBV12-3/TRBV12-4,TRBJ2-1,12,CASSPHPGEQFF
TRBV23-1,TRBJ1-5,16,CASSQRLRESNQPQHF
TRBV5-6,TRBJ1-5,12,CASSLQNQPQHF
TRBV19,TRBJ1-6,13,CATGTVDNSPLHF
TRBV5-1,TRBJ2-6,21,CASSLASSARPSLRGANVLTF
TRBV21-1,TRBJ1-4,15,CASSNGRSFGEKLFF
TRBV5-6,TRBJ2-5,13,CASSLRYQETQYF
TRBV7-2,TRBJ2-1,13,CASSSDPAGGEFF
TRBV7-9,TRBJ1-1,13,CASSSRGDTEAFF
TRBV11-3,TRBJ2-2,15,CASSPGRAESGELFF
TRBV5-1,TRBJ1-3,16,CASSLDSPSSGNTIYF
TRBV10-3,TRBJ1-2,16,CAISDPRVGQGYGYTF
TRBV6-2/TRBV6-3,TRBJ2-3,18,CASSYPLQTSGGTDTQYF
TRBV29-1,TRBJ2-1,12,CSVLAPTNEQFF
TRBV7-2,TRBJ1-5,14,CASSLKVSGQPQHF
TRBV7-2,TRBJ1-4,15,CASSPRDTENEKLFF
TRBV2,TRBJ1-5,14,CASTKGLSNQPQHF
TRBV5-8,TRBJ2-7,10,CARDRGPEYF
TRBV18,TRBJ2-5,15,CASYTPQGQGETQYF
TRBV9,TRBJ2-3,15,CASSLARDRSDTQYF
TRBV12-3/TRBV12-4,TRBJ1-2,13,CASTPTGGFGYTF
TRBV6-5,TRBJ2-3,14,CASSYRQGGDTQYF
TRBV6-2/TRBV6-3,TRBJ1-2,15,CASSRDRGRVYGYTF
TRBV19,TRBJ1-6,13,CASSEINNSPLHF
TRBV2,TRBJ1-1,13,CAMHAGSNTEAFF